Each of the 4 T cell receptor beta chains below was sequenced from the same sample in a study of T cell responses to AZD1222 COVID-19 vaccine. TCRdb's copy holds only in-frame clones and misses some; the assay was immunoSEQ multiplex PCR. The data contain around 80,000 clones, more than 85% of them singletons. The material sequenced was peripheral blood, taken 28 days after the second AZD1222 dose. Receptor source: an adult who received the AZD1222 COVID-19 vaccine.

This sequence joins TRBV5-4 and TRBJ2-3; 8 bases line up with TRBD1. The V segment lost 3 bases and the J segment 4 bases; nucleotides outside the gene matches: 4. CDR1 and CDR2 from the germline V gene are SGHNT and YYREEE (reference sequence). CDR3 size: 14 residues. CDR3 loop: CASSSPGGADTQYF. Here the CDR3 DNA reads TGTGCCAGCAGCTCTCCAGGGGGCGCAGATACGCAGTATTTT.

The chain is built from TRBV18 and TRBJ2-7; no firm D call. The CDR3 runs to 13 residues. Germline V CDR1 and CDR2: KGHSH, LQKENI. Trimming pared 0 bases from V and 6 bases from J, leaving 9 bases between. The CDR3 coding sequence is TGTGCCAGCTCACCACCGGAGTCTAGCGAGCAGTACTTC. The encoded protein is CASSPPESSEQYF.

The gene calls are TRBV7-2 and TRBJ2-1; 8 positions match TRBD2. The germline V gene has CDR1 SGHTA and CDR2 FQGNSA. Trimming removed 2 bases from V and 4 bases from J; junction bases left unmatched: 4. The CDR3 runs 15 residues. The CDR3 sequence is CASSLSSGFYNEQFF. The CDR3 DNA reads TGTGCCAGCAGCTTATCTAGCGGGTTTTACAATGAGCAGTTCTTC.

This clone was observed a single time. The V and J genes are TRBV9 and TRBJ1-2; TRBD1 is a possible D gene (6 bases). Per the germline V gene, CDR1 is SGDLS and CDR2 is YYNGEE. V lost 6 bases, J lost 3 bases, and 21 bases lay in between. The CDR3 is 16 amino acids. The CDR3 region is CASTLEGMGGDYGYTF. The DNA of the CDR3 is TGTGCCAGCACCCTAGAAGGAATGGGGGGCGACTATGGCTACACCTTC.